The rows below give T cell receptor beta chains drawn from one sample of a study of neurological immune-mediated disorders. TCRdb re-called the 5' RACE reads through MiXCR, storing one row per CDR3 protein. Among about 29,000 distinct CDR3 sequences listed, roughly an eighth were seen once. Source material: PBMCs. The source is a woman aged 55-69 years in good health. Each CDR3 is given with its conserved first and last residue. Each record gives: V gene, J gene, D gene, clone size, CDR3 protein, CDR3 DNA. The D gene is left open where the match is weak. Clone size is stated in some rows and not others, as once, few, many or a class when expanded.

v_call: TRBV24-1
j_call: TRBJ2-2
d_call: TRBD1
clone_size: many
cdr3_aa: CATSDSRTGANTGELFF
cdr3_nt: TGTGCCACCAGTGATTCGCGGACAGGGGCGAACACCGGGGAGCTGTTTTTT

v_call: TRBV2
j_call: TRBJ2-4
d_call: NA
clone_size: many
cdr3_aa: CASSALAKNIQYF
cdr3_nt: TGTGCCAGCAGTGCCCTAGCCAAAAACATTCAGTACTTC

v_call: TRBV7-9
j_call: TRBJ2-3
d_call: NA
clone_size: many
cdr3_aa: CASSLVRGAVTDTQYF
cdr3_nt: TGTGCCAGCAGCTTAGTACGGGGAGCCGTCACAGATACGCAGTATTTT

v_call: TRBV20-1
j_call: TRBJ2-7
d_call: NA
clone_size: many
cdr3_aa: CSAEWDRDGPYEQYF
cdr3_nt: TGCAGTGCCGAATGGGACCGGGACGGTCCCTACGAGCAGTACTTC

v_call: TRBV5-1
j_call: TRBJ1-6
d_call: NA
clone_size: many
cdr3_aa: CASSDGRPYSPLHF
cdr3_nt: TGCGCCAGCAGCGACGGACGGCCTTATTCACCCCTCCACTTT

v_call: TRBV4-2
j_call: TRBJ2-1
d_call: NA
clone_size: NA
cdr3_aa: CASSPGTGPSYNEQLF
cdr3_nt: TGTGCCAGCAGCCCCGGCACAGGCCCGTCCTACAATGAGCAGTTATTC

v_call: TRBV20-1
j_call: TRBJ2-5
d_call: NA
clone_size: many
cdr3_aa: CSARPPAYETQYF
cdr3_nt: TGCAGTGCTAGGCCCCCAGCGTACGAGACCCAGTACTTC

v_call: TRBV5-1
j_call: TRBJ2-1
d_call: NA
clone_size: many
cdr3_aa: CASRPGSLADNEQFF
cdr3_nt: TGCGCCAGCAGACCCGGGAGTTTAGCCGACAATGAGCAGTTCTTC

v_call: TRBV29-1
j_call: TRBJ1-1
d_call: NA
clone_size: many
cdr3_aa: CSVTRRLNTEAFF
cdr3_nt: TGCAGCGTCACTAGGAGACTGAACACTGAAGCTTTCTTT

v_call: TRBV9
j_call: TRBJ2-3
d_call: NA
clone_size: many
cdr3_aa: CASSVVSGVPWGSDTQYF
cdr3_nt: TGTGCCAGCAGCGTAGTTTCGGGGGTCCCATGGGGCTCGGATACGCAGTATTTT

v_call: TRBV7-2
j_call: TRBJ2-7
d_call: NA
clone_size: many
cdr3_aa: CASSSSPYEQYF
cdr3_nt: TGTGCCAGCAGCTCCTCGCCTTACGAGCAGTACTTC

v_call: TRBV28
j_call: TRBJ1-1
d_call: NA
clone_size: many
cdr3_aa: CASSLRHTEAFF
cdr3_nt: TGTGCCAGCAGTTTAAGGCACACTGAAGCTTTCTTT

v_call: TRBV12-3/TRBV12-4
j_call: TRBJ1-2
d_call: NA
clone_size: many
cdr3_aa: CASGFYRDDGYTF
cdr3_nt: TGTGCCAGCGGCTTCTACAGGGACGATGGCTACACCTTC

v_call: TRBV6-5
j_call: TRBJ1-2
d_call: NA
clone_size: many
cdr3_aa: CASSLGHPNLYGYTF
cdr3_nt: TGTGCCAGCAGTTTAGGCCACCCAAATCTATATGGCTACACCTTC

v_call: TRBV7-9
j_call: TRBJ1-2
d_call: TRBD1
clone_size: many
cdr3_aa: CASSPRGQGALIYGYTF
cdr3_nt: TGTGCCAGCAGCCCCCGAGGACAGGGGGCGCTGATCTATGGCTACACCTTC

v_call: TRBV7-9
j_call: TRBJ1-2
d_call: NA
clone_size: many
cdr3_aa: CASSPPARGFYGYTF
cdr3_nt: TGTGCCAGCAGCCCCCCTGCGCGAGGCTTCTATGGCTACACCTTC

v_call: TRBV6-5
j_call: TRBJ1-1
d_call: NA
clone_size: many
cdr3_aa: CAIKGGVMGEAFF
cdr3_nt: TGTGCCATCAAGGGCGGGGTAATGGGGGAAGCTTTCTTT

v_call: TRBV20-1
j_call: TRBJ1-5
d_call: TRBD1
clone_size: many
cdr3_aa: CSAKGQVNQPQHF
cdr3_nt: TGCAGTGCAAAGGGACAGGTTAATCAGCCCCAGCATTTT

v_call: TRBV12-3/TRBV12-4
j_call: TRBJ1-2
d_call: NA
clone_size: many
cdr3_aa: CASSRGENYGYTF
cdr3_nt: TGTGCCAGCAGCCGAGGGGAGAACTATGGCTACACCTTC

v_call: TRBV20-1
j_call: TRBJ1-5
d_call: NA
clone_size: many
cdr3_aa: CSASSGGNQPQHF
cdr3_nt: TGCAGTGCTAGCTCTGGGGGCAATCAGCCCCAGCATTTT

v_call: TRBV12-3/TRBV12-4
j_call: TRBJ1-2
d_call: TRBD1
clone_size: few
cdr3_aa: CASSLGTGTGYTF
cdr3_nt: TGTGCCAGCAGTTTAGGGACAGGGACTGGCTACACCTTC

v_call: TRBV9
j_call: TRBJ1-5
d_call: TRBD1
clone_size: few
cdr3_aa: CASSALTGSRDQPQHF
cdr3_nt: TGTGCCAGCAGCGCCTTGACAGGGTCGAGGGATCAGCCCCAGCATTTT

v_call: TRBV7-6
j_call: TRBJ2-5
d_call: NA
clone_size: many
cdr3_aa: CASSQGLVETQYF
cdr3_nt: TGTGCCAGCAGCCAAGGGCTCGTAGAGACCCAGTACTTC

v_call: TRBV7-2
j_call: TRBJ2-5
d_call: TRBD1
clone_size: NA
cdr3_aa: CASSLIRGQVPQETQYF
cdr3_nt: TGTGCCAGCAGCTTAATAAGGGGACAGGTGCCCCAAGAGACCCAGTACTTC

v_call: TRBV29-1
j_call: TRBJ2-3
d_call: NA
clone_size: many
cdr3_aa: CSVEFAGYTDTQYF
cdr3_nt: TGCAGCGTTGAGTTTGCAGGCTACACAGATACGCAGTATTTT

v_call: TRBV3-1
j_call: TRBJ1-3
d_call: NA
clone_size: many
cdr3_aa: CASSQGSSGNTIYF
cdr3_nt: TGTGCCAGCAGCCAGGGGAGCTCTGGAAACACCATATATTTT

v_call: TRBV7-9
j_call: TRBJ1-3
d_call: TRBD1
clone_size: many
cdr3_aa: CASSLGSTGRGNTIYF
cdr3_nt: TGTGCCAGCAGCTTAGGTTCGACAGGGAGAGGAAACACCATATATTTT

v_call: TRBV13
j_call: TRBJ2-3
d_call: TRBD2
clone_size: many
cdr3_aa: CASSHPGIGGGQEDTQYF
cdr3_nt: TGTGCCAGCAGCCATCCGGGGATCGGGGGGGGGCAGGAGGATACGCAGTATTTT

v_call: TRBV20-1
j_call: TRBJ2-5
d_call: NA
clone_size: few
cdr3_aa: CSARGGPQETQYF
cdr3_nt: TGCAGTGCTAGGGGGGGGCCCCAAGAGACCCAGTACTTC

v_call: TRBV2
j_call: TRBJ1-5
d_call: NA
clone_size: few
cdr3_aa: CASEGREFPYSNQPQHF
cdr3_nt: TGTGCCAGCGAGGGACGGGAATTTCCCTATAGCAATCAGCCCCAGCATTTT

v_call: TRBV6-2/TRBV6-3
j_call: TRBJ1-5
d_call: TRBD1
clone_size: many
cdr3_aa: CASRASGQSNQPQHF
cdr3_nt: TGTGCCAGCAGGGCTTCGGGACAGAGCAATCAGCCCCAGCATTTT

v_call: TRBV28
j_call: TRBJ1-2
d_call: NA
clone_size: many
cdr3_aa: CASRRTQNYGYTF
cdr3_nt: TGTGCCAGCAGGCGGACGCAAAACTATGGCTACACCTTC

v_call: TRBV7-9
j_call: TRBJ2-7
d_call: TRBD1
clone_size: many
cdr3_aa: CASSLGSGTGGLYF
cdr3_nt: TGTGCCAGCAGCTTAGGGTCCGGGACAGGGGGTCTGTACTTC

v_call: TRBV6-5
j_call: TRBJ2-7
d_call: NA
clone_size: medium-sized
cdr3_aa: CASSRGILSYEQYF
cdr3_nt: TGTGCCAGCAGTCGGGGCATACTAAGCTACGAGCAGTACTTC

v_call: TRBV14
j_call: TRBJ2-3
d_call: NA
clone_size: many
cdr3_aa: CASSQEIAGLYASTDTQYF
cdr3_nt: TGTGCCAGCAGCCAAGAGATCGCGGGCCTGTATGCTAGCACAGATACGCAGTATTTT

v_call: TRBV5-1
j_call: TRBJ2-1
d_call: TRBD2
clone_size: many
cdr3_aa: CASSLEGLAGNEQFF
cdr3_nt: TGCGCCAGCAGCTTGGAGGGACTAGCGGGAAATGAGCAGTTCTTC

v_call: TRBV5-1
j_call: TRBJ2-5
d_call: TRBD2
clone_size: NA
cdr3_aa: CASPLAGLQETQYF
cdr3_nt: TGCGCCAGCCCGCTAGCGGGCCTGCAAGAGACCCAGTACTTC

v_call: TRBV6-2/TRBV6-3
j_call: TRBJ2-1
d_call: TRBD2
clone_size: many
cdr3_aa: CASSNTGTTNEQFF
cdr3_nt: TGTGCCAGCAGTAACACCGGGACTACCAATGAGCAGTTCTTC

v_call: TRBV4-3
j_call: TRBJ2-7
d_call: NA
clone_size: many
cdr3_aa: CASSQGGELYEQYF
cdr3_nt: TGCGCCAGCAGCCAAGGAGGGGAGCTCTACGAGCAGTACTTC

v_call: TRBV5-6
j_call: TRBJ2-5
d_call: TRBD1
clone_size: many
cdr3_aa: CASSSQGTQETQYF
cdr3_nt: TGTGCCAGCAGCTCACAGGGGACCCAAGAGACCCAGTACTTC

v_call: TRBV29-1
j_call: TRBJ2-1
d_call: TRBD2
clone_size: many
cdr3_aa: CSVLEGRGTNEQFF
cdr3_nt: TGCAGCGTGCTCGAGGGGCGGGGGACTAATGAGCAGTTCTTC

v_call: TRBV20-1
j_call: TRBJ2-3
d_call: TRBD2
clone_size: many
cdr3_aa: CSARDPQRGGTDTQYF
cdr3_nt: TGCAGTGCTAGAGATCCCCAGCGGGGGGGCACAGATACGCAGTATTTT

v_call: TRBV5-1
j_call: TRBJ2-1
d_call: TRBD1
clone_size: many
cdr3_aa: CASSRRGQGEIEQFF
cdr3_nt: TGCGCCAGCAGCCGCAGGGGACAGGGGGAGATTGAGCAGTTCTTC

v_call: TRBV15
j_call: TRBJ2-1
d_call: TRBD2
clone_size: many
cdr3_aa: CATSRGRGGRDEQFF
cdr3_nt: TGTGCCACCAGCAGAGGACGGGGGGGTAGGGATGAGCAGTTCTTC

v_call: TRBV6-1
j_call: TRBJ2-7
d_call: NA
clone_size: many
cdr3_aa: CASSELGQGSSVQYF
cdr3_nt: TGTGCCAGCAGTGAATTGGGCCAGGGATCTAGTGTGCAGTACTTC

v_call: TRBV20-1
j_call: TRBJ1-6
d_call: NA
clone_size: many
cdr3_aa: CSARGGTVNSPLHF
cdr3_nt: TGCAGTGCTAGGGGGGGGACGGTGAATTCACCCCTCCACTTT

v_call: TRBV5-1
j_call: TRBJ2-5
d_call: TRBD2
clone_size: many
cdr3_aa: CASSLVAGAQETQYF
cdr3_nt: TGCGCCAGCAGCTTAGTAGCGGGGGCCCAAGAGACCCAGTACTTC

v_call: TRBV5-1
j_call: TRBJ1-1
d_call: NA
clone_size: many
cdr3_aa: CASSLSAGWTEAFF
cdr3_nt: TGCGCCAGCAGCTTGTCGGCAGGCTGGACTGAAGCTTTCTTT

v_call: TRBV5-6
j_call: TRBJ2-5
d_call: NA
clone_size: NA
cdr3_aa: CASSFRGDPNQKTQYF
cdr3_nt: TGTGCCAGCAGCTTCAGGGGGGACCCAAACCAAAAGACCCAGTACTTC

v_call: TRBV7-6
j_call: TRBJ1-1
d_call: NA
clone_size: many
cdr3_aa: CASSLGAGEGTEAFF
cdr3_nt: TGTGCCAGCAGCTTAGGTGCCGGGGAAGGCACTGAAGCTTTCTTT

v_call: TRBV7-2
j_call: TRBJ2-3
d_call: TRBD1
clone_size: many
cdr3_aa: CASSSRQGSDTQYF
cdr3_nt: TGTGCCAGCAGCTCTAGACAGGGTTCAGATACGCAGTATTTT

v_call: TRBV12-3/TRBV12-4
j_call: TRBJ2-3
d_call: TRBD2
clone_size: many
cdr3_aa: CASSPPAGGPADTQYF
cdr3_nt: TGTGCCAGCAGTCCCCCGGCGGGGGGGCCGGCAGATACGCAGTATTTT

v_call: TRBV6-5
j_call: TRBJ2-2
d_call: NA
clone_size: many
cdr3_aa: CASTYWNTGELFF
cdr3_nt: TGTGCCAGCACCTACTGGAACACCGGGGAGCTGTTTTTT